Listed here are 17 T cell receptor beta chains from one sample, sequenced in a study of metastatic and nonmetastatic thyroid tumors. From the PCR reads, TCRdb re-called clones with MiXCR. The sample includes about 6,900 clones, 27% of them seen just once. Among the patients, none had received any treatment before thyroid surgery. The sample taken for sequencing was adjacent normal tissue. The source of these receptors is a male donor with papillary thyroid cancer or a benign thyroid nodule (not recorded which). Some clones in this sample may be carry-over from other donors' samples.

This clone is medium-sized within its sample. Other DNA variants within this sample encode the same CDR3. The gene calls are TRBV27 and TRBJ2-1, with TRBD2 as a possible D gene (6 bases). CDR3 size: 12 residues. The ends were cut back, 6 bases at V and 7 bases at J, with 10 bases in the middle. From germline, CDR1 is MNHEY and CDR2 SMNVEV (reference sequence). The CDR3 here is CASSLGGNEQFF. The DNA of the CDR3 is TGTGCCAGCAGCTTAGGAGGGAATGAGCAGTTCTTC.

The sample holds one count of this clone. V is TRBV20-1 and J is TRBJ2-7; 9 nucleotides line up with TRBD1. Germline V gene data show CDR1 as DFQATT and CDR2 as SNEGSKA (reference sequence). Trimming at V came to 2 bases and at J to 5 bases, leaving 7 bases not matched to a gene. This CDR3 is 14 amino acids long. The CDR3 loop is CSARQGTGINEQYF. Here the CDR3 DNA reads TGCAGTGCTAGACAAGGGACAGGGATTAACGAGCAGTACTTC.

The CDR3 reads CSATTGRANTGELFF. As DNA, the CDR3 is TGCAGTGCTACCACAGGACGGGCGAACACCGGGGAGCTGTTTTTT. V and J are TRBV20-1 and TRBJ2-2; D may be TRBD1 (5 bases). The germline V gene has CDR1 DFQATT and CDR2 SNEGSKA (reference sequence). CDR3 length: 15 amino acids. Trimming left V 4 bases short and J 0 bases short, with 12 bases between.

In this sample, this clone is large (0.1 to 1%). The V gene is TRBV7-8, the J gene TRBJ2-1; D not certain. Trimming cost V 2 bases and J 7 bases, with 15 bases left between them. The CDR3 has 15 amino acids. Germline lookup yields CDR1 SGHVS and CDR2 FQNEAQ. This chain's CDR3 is CASSLWRLQENEQFF. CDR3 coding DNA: TGTGCCAGCAGCTTATGGCGCCTCCAAGAAAATGAGCAGTTCTTC. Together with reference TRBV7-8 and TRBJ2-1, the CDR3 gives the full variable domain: GAGVSQSPRYKVAKRGQDVALRCDPISGHVSLFWYQQALGQGPEFLTYFQNEAQLDKSGLPSDRFFAERPEGSVSTLKIQRTQQEDSAVYLCASSLWRLQENEQFFGPGTRLTVL.

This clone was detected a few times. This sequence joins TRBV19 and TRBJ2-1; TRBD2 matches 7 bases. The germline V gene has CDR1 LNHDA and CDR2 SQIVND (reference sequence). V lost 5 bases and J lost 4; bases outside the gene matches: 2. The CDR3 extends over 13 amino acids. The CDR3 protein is CASSLAAYNEQFF. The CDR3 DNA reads TGTGCCAGTAGTCTAGCGGCGTACAATGAGCAGTTCTTC.

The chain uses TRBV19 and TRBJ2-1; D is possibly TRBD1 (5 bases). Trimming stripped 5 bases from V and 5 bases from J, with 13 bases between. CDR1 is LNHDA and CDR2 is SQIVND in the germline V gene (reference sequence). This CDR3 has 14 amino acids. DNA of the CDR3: TGTGCCAGTAGTCCCCGGACATTACACAATGAGCAGTTCTTC. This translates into CASSPRTLHNEQFF.

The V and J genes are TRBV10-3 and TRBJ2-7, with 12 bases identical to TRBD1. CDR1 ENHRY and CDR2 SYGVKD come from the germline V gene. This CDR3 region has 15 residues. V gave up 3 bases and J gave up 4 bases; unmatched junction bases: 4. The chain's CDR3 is CAISDVGQGAYEQYF. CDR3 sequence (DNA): TGTGCCATCAGTGACGTGGGACAGGGGGCGTACGAGCAGTACTTC.

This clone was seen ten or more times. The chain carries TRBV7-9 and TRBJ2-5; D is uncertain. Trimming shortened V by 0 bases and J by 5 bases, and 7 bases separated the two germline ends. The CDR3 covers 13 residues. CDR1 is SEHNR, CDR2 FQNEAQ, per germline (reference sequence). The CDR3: CASSLATVETQYF. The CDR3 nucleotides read TGTGCCAGCAGCTTAGCCACGGTGGAGACCCAGTACTTC.

The CDR3 reads CASSFRDRDSYGYTF. Here the CDR3 DNA reads TGTGCCAGCAGTTTCAGAGACAGAGACTCGTATGGCTACACCTTC. This chain joins TRBV12-3 or TRBV12-4 and TRBJ1-2; perhaps TRBD1 as D (5 bases). V lost 3 bases and J 5 bases, leaving 16 bases between the germline ends. The CDR3 extends over 15 amino acids.

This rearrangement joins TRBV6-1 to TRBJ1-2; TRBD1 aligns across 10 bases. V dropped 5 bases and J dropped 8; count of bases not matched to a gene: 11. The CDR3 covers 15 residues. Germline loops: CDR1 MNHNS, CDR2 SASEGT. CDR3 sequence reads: CASSLGGQGISGYTF. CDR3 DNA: TGTGCCAGCAGTTTAGGGGGACAGGGGATAAGCGGCTACACCTTC.

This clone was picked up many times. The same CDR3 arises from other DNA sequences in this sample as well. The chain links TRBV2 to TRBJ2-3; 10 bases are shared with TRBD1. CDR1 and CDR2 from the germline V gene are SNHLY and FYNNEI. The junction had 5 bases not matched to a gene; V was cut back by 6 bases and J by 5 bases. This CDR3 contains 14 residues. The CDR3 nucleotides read TGTGCCAGCAGGGACGGACAGGGGGTAGATACGCAGTATTTT. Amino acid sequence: CASRDGQGVDTQYF.

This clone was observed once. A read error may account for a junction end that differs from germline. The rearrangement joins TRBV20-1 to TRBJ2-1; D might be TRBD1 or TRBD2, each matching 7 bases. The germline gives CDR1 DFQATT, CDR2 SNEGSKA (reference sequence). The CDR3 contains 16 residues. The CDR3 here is CGAKLRGGWVNNEQFF. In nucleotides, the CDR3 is TGCGGTGCTAAACTCAGGGGGGGCTGGGTGAACAATGAGCAGTTCTTC.

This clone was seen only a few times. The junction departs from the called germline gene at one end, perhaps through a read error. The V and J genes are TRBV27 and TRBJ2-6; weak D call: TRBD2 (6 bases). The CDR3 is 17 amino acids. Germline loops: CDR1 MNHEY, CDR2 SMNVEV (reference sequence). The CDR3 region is CASREGRGTTVANVLTF. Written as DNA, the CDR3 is TGTGCCAGCAGGGAGGGACGGGGGACGACTGTGGCCAACGTCCTTACTTTC.

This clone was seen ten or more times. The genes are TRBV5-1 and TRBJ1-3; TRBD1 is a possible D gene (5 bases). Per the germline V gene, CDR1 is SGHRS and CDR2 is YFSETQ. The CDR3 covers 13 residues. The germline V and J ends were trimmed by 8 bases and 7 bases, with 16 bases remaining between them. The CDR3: CASRGSPKNTIYF. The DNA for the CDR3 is TGCGCCAGTCGGGGCTCCCCAAAGAACACCATATATTTT.

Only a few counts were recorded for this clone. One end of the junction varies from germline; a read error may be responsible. In DNA, the CDR3 is TGTGCCAACAGTTTAGCGTACCTTGGGGGGGCGGGAGCTTCCTTT. Amino acids: CANSLAYLGGAGASF. The rearrangement joins TRBV28 to TRBJ1-1, with D possibly being TRBD1 (6 bases). Germline V lookup: CDR1 MDHEN, CDR2 SYDVKM. The CDR3 is made up of 15 amino acids.

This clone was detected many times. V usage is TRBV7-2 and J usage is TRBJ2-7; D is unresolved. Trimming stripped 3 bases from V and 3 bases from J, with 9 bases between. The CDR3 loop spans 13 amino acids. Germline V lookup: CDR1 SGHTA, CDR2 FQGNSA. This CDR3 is CASSFGLNYEQYF. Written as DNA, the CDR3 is TGTGCCAGCAGCTTCGGTCTAAACTACGAGCAGTACTTC.

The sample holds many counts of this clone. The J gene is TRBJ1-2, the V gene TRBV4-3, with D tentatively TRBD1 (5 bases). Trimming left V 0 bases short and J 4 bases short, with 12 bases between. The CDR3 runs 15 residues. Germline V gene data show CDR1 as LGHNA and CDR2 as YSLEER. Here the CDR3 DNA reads TGCGCCAGCAGCCAAGACGGGGCAGGGACCTATGGCTACACCTTC. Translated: CASSQDGAGTYGYTF.